This passage covers 2 T cell receptor beta chains from one sample sequenced in a study of Tregs in tolerant kidney transplant recipients. Produced via immunoSEQ multiplex PCR; TCRdb's table is partial and in-frame only. The sample yields 90,000 to 120,000 clones, around 90% seen once. Here the sequenced sample was CD4+ T cells from blood, taken before the transplant. These receptors were taken from a human donor who received a combined kidney and bone marrow transplant.

CDR3 region: CASSSPRDTSYNEQFF. The CDR3 region has the DNA TGTGCCAGCAGTTCCCCCCGGGACACGTCATACAATGAGCAGTTCTTC. The chain uses TRBV6-5 and TRBJ2-1; D possibly corresponds to TRBD1 (6 bases). V was trimmed by 4 bases and J by 4 bases, leaving 17 bases between them. Germline V gene data show CDR1 as MNHEY and CDR2 as SVGAGI. The CDR3 runs 16 residues.

V is TRBV5-1 and J is TRBJ1-5, with D possibly being TRBD1 (5 bases). With 0 bases removed from V and 15 bases from J, the gap between germline ends came to 16 bases. The CDR3 runs 13 residues. From germline, CDR1 is SGHRS and CDR2 YFSETQ. CDR3 coding DNA: TGCGCCAGCAGCTTGGCCGGGGGAGGGCCTTCGCATTTT. Its protein product is CASSLAGGGPSHF. Looking up the rest from reference TRBV5-1 and TRBJ1-5 gives the full variable domain: KAGVTQTPRYLIKTRGQQVTLSCSPISGHRSVSWYQQTPGQGLQFLFEYFSETQRNKGNFPGRFSGRQFSNSRSEMNVSTLELGDSALYLCASSLAGGGPSHFGDGTRLSIL.